The T cell receptor beta chain described here comes from a study of cytomegalovirus exposure and HLA in healthy donors. Study results and limitations: Through in vitro validation, a few CMV-associated chains were shown to be specific for CMV antigens.

With respect to this clone: What it recognizes is unknown.

The PCR employed 60 Vbeta primers together with 13 Jbeta primers. Clones were read by immunoSEQ multiplex PCR, and TCRdb kept only the in-frame ones, dropping some. Of 150,000 or so clones in the sample, 72% were seen once. Trimming at V came to 6 bases and at J to 5 bases, leaving 11 bases not matched to a gene. The CDR3 extends over 15 amino acids. Germline V gene sequence: CDR1 MNHEY, CDR2 SVGAGI. This receptor was obtained from a human donor in good health. The chain has TRBV6-5 and TRBJ2-7, with 9 bases matching TRBD1. Sequencing input: PBMCs. CDR3 in amino acids: CASRPNRGLRNEQYF. The DNA of the CDR3 is TGTGCCAGCAGGCCGAACAGGGGGCTGAGAAACGAGCAGTACTTC.